The next 14 T cell receptor beta chains were all read from a single sample in a study of cytomegalovirus exposure and HLA in healthy donors. The method was immunoSEQ multiplex PCR; TCRdb's version includes in-frame clones alone and lacks a portion of them. Altogether 250,000 to 300,000 clones are present, roughly 89% being singletons, with the ten largest covering about 0.36%. Sequencing used PBMCs. These receptors originate from a young woman in good health and CMV-seronegative.

The chain is built from TRBV19 and TRBJ1-4, with TRBD1 identical over 7 bases. Germline assignment: CDR1 LNHDA and CDR2 SQIVND (reference sequence). The ends lost 6 bases at V and 5 bases at J; junction bases unmatched: 6. The CDR3 is 14 residues long. The CDR3 DNA sequence: TGTGCCAGTAGGACGAGGGGGCAAAATGAAAAACTGTTTTTT. It translates to CASRTRGQNEKLFF.

The chain is built from TRBV9 and TRBJ1-2; a possible D gene is TRBD1 (6 bases). The CDR3 extends over 16 amino acids. The V gene lost 1 base and the J gene lost 8 bases, with 21 bases spanning the gap. Looked up from germline, CDR1 is SGDLS and CDR2 is YYNGEE. The CDR3 region is CASSVQQGRGEGGYTF. For the CDR3, the DNA is TGTGCCAGCAGCGTACAACAGGGAAGGGGCGAGGGAGGCTACACCTTC.

This clone was seen a single time. The chain uses TRBV18 and TRBJ1-2, with TRBD1 identical over 7 bases. Per germline, CDR1 KGHSH and CDR2 LQKENI. The CDR3 totals 13 residues. With 4 bases clipped from V and 7 bases from J, the junction kept 6 bases outside the gene matches. The CDR3 sequence: CASSRDSKFGYTF. In DNA, the CDR3 is TGTGCCAGCTCACGGGACAGCAAATTTGGCTACACCTTC.

The count of this clone is one. The gene calls are TRBV11-2 and TRBJ1-2, with D uncertain. This CDR3 contains 14 residues. V gave up 3 bases and J gave up 0 bases, with 8 bases separating them. Germline V gene sequence: CDR1 SGHAT, CDR2 FQNNGV. The CDR3 bases are TGTGCCAGCAGCTTGCAGAAAACTAACTATGGCTACACCTTC. As protein: CASSLQKTNYGYTF.

With regard to this clone: Other nucleotide sequences in the sample specify the same CDR3. The rearrangement links TRBV9 to TRBJ1-1; TRBD1 is a possible D gene (5 bases). Trimming removed 2 bases from V and 3 bases from J, with 8 bases in between. The CDR3 runs 13 residues. Germline V lookup: CDR1 SGDLS, CDR2 YYNGEE. CDR3 in DNA: TGTGCCAGCAGCGTCGGGGGAGACACTGAAGCTTTCTTT. Protein product: CASSVGGDTEAFF.

The rearrangement joins TRBV28 to TRBJ2-4; 7 bases are shared with TRBD1. The J segment lost 1 base and the V segment lost 6 bases, leaving 3 bases of the junction unmatched. Germline V CDR1 and CDR2: MDHEN, SYDVKM. The CDR3 extends over 14 amino acids. DNA for the CDR3: TGTGCCAGCAGGTCAGGGGGTGCCAAAAACATTCAGTACTTC. Translation: CASRSGGAKNIQYF.

This clone was found a few times. The chain couples TRBV7-2 to TRBJ2-5; perhaps TRBD2 as D (5 bases). Per germline, CDR1 SGHTA and CDR2 FQGNSA. This CDR3 region has 11 residues. Trimming left V 5 bases short and J 10 bases short, with 11 bases between. The DNA for the CDR3 is TGTGCCAGCAGCCCCTCCCGGGGCCAGTACTTC. Its protein is CASSPSRGQYF.

This clone is a singleton in its sample. The rearrangement links TRBV15 to TRBJ1-5, with a tentative D call TRBD1 (6 bases). Germline values: CDR1 LNHNV, CDR2 YYDKDF (reference sequence). The CDR3 totals 17 residues. V shed 0 bases and J shed 4 bases, with 16 bases lying between them. The CDR3 DNA is TGTGCCACCAGCAGAGAAGGGGGTCCCCCTCCGAATCAGCCCCAGCATTTT. It codes for CATSREGGPPPNQPQHF.

V gene TRBV19 combines with J gene TRBJ1-1, with TRBD1 matching over 7 bases. The V and J ends lost 5 bases and 1 base, in that order; junction bases with no gene match: 4. Per germline, CDR1 LNHDA and CDR2 SQIVND (reference sequence). The CDR3 is 14 amino acids. CDR3 in amino acids: CASSSGTENTEAFF. The CDR3 bases are TGTGCCAGTAGTTCCGGGACAGAGAACACTGAAGCTTTCTTT.

This clone was detected only a few times. The gene calls are TRBV6-4 and TRBJ2-1; 9 nucleotides match TRBD1. CDR1 is MRHNA and CDR2 is SNTAGT in the germline V gene. Trimming took 4 bases from V and 7 from J; bases not matched to a gene: 5. CDR3 size: 14 residues. CDR3 sequence reads: CASSGTGDGNEQFF. The CDR3 nucleotides are TGTGCCAGCAGTGGGACAGGGGACGGGAATGAGCAGTTCTTC.

This chain links TRBV4-1 with TRBJ1-6; tentatively, D is TRBD1 (5 bases). This CDR3 contains 17 residues. CDR1 and CDR2 (germline): MGHRA, YSYEKL. V lost 0 bases and J 9 bases, leaving 18 bases between the germline ends. The CDR3 region is CASSQDGAAPWGSPLHF. CDR3 DNA sequence: TGCGCCAGCAGCCAAGATGGGGCAGCCCCTTGGGGTTCACCCCTCCACTTT.

The chain employs TRBV29-1 and TRBJ1-4, with D possibly TRBD1 on 6 matching bases. From germline, CDR1 is SQVTM and CDR2 ANQGSEA. V lost 7 bases, J lost 4 bases, and 10 bases lay in between. This CDR3 comprises 12 residues. The CDR3 nucleotides are TGCAGCGGAAGGACAGATAATGAAAAACTGTTTTTT. As protein: CSGRTDNEKLFF.

The rearrangement uses TRBV19 and TRBJ1-6, with D unresolved. The CDR3 covers 15 residues. V lost 2 bases and J lost 0, with 5 bases in between. Germline CDR1 LNHDA, CDR2 SQIVND (reference sequence). The CDR3 coding sequence is TGTGCCAGTAGTATACCTAGCTCCTATAATTCACCCCTCCACTTT. This codes for CASSIPSSYNSPLHF.

The chain carries TRBV5-1 and TRBJ1-1; D uncertain. Germline-derived CDR1 and CDR2 are SGHRS and YFSETQ. The CDR3 consists of 14 residues. V was shortened by 4 bases and J by 6 bases, with 16 bases between the two germline ends. CDR3 nucleotides: TGCGCCAGCAGCCCCCTCGAGGGCCACCCTGAAGCTTTCTTT. Protein product: CASSPLEGHPEAFF.